This record concerns one T cell receptor beta chain sequence. This clone was picked up a small number of times. The antigen it binds to is not known. It has no much larger one-base neighbor in the sample; base qualities were not kept. The receptor library was made with the immunoSEQ multiplex PCR assay. For TCR sequencing, RNA was extracted from every sample and reverse transcribed into cDNA to serve as template. SuperScript III was used to make first-strand cDNA, primed with a 2:1 mix of oligo-dT and random hexamers. A synthetic immune receptor repertoire was used to assess amplification bias, and residual bias was removed computationally. The paper's processing steps were these. Raw reads were preprocessed for error removal, and CDR3 was defined according to IMGT conventions as running from the conserved cysteine to phenylalanine. Clonality was computed as 1 minus the Shannon entropy, with the entropy normalized by log2 of the number of productive unique TCRs. Whether scalp clones were CD4 or CD8 was inferred by matching scalp TCRbeta sequences against CD4 and CD8 repertoires sorted from blood. TCRdb retrieved this table from immuneACCESS and kept in-frame rearrangements only. Not all clones are present; in checked studies, unresolved V genes account for under half, and no reason is known for the remainder. Clone size and the V and J calls come from that table; the DNA yielded D and trimming. For this sample the table gives a few hundred thousand clones, of which 35% to 40% were detected only once. The ten top clones hold 0.4% to 0.55% of the sample.

This entry comes from a study of CD8+ T cells in alopecia areata (dated by TCRdb to between 2017 and 2018). Turning to the overall study: The treated patients, all with moderate-to-severe alopecia areata, were enrolled in an open-label pilot trial of oral tofacitinib given at 5 to 10 mg twice daily. High-throughput TCRbeta sequencing was used to examine T cell clonal expansion in alopecia areata in both the C3H/HeJ mouse model and human patients. Tofacitinib was given for 6 to 18 months, followed by 6 months of follow-up off drug to assess delayed response and recurrence. The RNA source kit depended on sample type: the PAXgene miRNA kit for fixed scalp, the miRNeasy kit for PBMCs, and the RNeasy kit for mouse skin. Scalp clonality was compared across normal scalp (n=4), patchy alopecia areata scalp (n=8), and alopecia totalis/universalis scalp (n=8). Tofacitinib-treated patients had biopsies at baseline and at 4 and 24 weeks of treatment, with a later scalp biopsy in several patients. For the treated patients, the SALT score, which quantifies what percentage of scalp surface area is affected, served as the measure of disease severity. In humans, TCRbeta sequencing was performed on scalp tissue and on sorted CD4+ and CD8+ peripheral blood T cells from healthy controls and from patients with patchy or totalis/universalis alopecia areata. TCRbeta CDR3 regions were amplified by immunoSEQ multiplex PCR with 35 Vbeta forward and 13 Jbeta reverse primers.

The germline V end is reduced by 0 bases and the J end by 7 bases; junction bases left unmatched: 0. From a lookup of the germline V gene (reference sequence), CDR1 and CDR2 are MNHNY and SVGAGI. The CDR3 has 14 amino acids, counting the end cysteine and phenylalanine. The entry retains the CDR3 DNA only, 42 bases that are in frame from base 1. According to the study, the label for this sample's treatment or condition signals: oral pan-JAK inhibitor, 5-10 mg twice daily. Lesional scalp punch biopsies and peripheral blood were obtained from alopecia areata patients. PBMCs were separated by density centrifugation and stained for CD3, CD4 and CD8, after which CD4+ and CD8+ T cells were sorted on a FACSAria. Summary of the overall study and its limitations: Compared with normal scalp, lesional scalp, particularly in alopecia totalis/universalis, had higher clonality and more expanded CD8+ clones, which suggests antigenic drive. Unlike mouse skin, where gammadelta T cells dominate, normal human skin contains resident alphabeta T cells that get sequenced too, which complicates analysis of the scalp TCR repertoire. Because the treated cohort was small and had just a single nonresponder, larger studies are needed to establish links between baseline CD8+ expansion and response. Shared TCR sequences between patients were less evident than in mice, which may be partly attributable to HLA diversity in the patient population. Scalp clonality and the number of expanded CD8+ clones among the top 100 scalp clones were significantly decreased by tofacitinib. Many expanded lesional clones persisted in scalp and blood during tofacitinib treatment, which may partly explain relapse after stopping treatment.

The source of this sequence is a human donor with alopecia areata. Sample: CD4+ T cells sorted from blood, taken at approximately week 30, from a patient treated with tofacitinib. The rearrangement combines TRBV6-6 with TRBJ2-1, and 10 junction bases match TRBD1. The sequenced DNA is TGTGCCAGCAGTTACTCGGACAGGGGGAATGAGCAGTTCTTC. This codes for CASSYSDRGNEQFF.